These T cell receptor beta chains were read from a single sample in a study of cytomegalovirus exposure and HLA in healthy donors. Libraries were prepared by immunoSEQ multiplex PCR; TCRdb keeps only in-frame clonotypes and omits some of them. Among 110,000 or so clones listed, roughly 13% were seen once. The sample taken for sequencing was PBMCs. The receptors here all came from a man aged 35 to 55 in good health and CMV-seropositive. Each CDR3 is given with its conserved first and last residue. A D gene is named only where the DNA matches it firmly. Clone size, where shown, is once, few, many, or a class for clones that have expanded.

>TRBV4-1|TRBJ2-3|.|.
TGCGCCAGCAGCCAAGATGGAGCGGGTGGAACAGATACGCAGTATTTT
CASSQDGAGGTDTQYF
>TRBV29-1|TRBJ2-7|many|TRBD2
TGCAGCGTTTTTCGCGCGGGGGGCGAGCAGTACTTC
CSVFRAGGEQYF
>TRBV4-3|TRBJ2-7|.|TRBD1
TGCGCCAGCAGCCCTAGAGACAGGGGGTCCCACGAGCAGTACTTC
CASSPRDRGSHEQYF
>TRBV5-1|TRBJ2-4|.|TRBD2
TGCGCCAGCAGCCAGGGACTAGCTGGAAAAAACATTCAGTACTTC
CASSQGLAGKNIQYF
>TRBV2|TRBJ2-6|.|TRBD2
TGTGCCAGCACACTAGCGGGACTTCGCTCTGGGGCCAACGTCCTGACTTTC
CASTLAGLRSGANVLTF
>TRBV2|TRBJ1-1|few|TRBD1
TGTGCCAGCAGCCAGACAGGGATGGCTTTCTTT
CASSQTGMAFF
>TRBV6-4|TRBJ2-5|.|TRBD1
TGTGCCAGCAGTGAGTTAGGGACAGGGTCGGGTATAAGGCGCGAGACCCAGTACTTC
CASSELGTGSGIRRETQYF
>TRBV18|TRBJ2-6|few|.
TGTGCCAGCTCACCCCAGGCCGACTCTGGGGCCAACGTCCTGACTTTC
CASSPQADSGANVLTF
>TRBV15|TRBJ1-4|.|.
TGTGCCACCAGCAGACGGACAGTGCTTGGTGAAAAACTGTTTTTT
CATSRRTVLGEKLFF
>TRBV19|TRBJ2-7|few|TRBD1
TGTGCCAGTAGTTTCAGGACAGGGGCGTCCTACGAGCAGTACTTC
CASSFRTGASYEQYF
>TRBV28|TRBJ1-4|.|.
TGTGCCAGCAGTTTACGGACAGCTAATGAAAAACTGTTTTTT
CASSLRTANEKLFF
>TRBV27|TRBJ1-5|.|TRBD1
TGTGCCAGCAGTCCCGACAGGGGAGGGGGTCAGCCCCAGCATTTT
CASSPDRGGGQPQHF
>TRBV28|TRBJ1-2|.|TRBD1
TGTGCCAGCAGGGAGACAGGGGGTTCTGGCTACACCTTC
CASRETGGSGYTF
>TRBV2|TRBJ2-7|few|TRBD1
TGTGCCAGCACCGGGACAGGGGGTAACGAGCAGTACTTC
CASTGTGGNEQYF
>TRBV27|TRBJ2-7|.|TRBD2
TGTGCCAGCAGTCCATCGGGACTAGCGGGTCTGGCCGAGCAGTACTTC
CASSPSGLAGLAEQYF
>TRBV5-1|TRBJ2-7|.|TRBD2
TGCGCCAGCAGCTTGAATCTCCCGGGAGGAACATCGCACTACGAGCAGTACTTC
CASSLNLPGGTSHYEQYF
>TRBV4-1|TRBJ1-5|.|.
TGCGCCAGCAGCCAAGACAGCAGGGATAATCAGCCCCAGCATTTT
CASSQDSRDNQPQHF
>TRBV11-1|TRBJ2-7|.|.
TGTGCCAGCAGCCTAAGATTATCCTACGAGCAGTACTTC
CASSLRLSYEQYF
>TRBV12-2|TRBJ1-2|many|.
TGTGCAAGTCGCACCCGCCCCCGACAGGGATACGATGGCTACACCTTC
CASRTRPRQGYDGYTF
>TRBV5-1|TRBJ2-7|.|TRBD2
TGCGCCAGCAGCCTGGGGACTAGCGGGAGCTACGAGCAGTACTTC
CASSLGTSGSYEQYF
>TRBV15|TRBJ2-1|few|TRBD2
TGTGCCACCAGCAGGCCGAGAGGCGGGAGGTCCTACAATGAGCAGTTCTTC
CATSRPRGGRSYNEQFF
>TRBV5-1|TRBJ2-7|.|.
TGCGCCAGCAGGTTGACAGCCTCCTACGAGCAGTACTTC
CASRLTASYEQYF
>TRBV5-6|TRBJ2-5|few|TRBD2
TGTGCCAGCAGCCCGGATGCGGGAGGGGGGGAGACCCAGTACTTC
CASSPDAGGGETQYF
>TRBV2|TRBJ2-5|few|TRBD2
TGTGCCAGCAGACCAGCGGGAGAAGAGACCCAGTACTTC
CASRPAGEETQYF
>TRBV7-2|TRBJ1-4|few|.
TGTGCCAGCAGCTTATGGAGGGGCCGCACTAATGAAAAACTGTTTTTT
CASSLWRGRTNEKLFF
>TRBV27|TRBJ2-7|.|.
TGTGCCAGCAGTTCGTCTGTCGACCTCCCACCCGATCCTAGCTCCTACGAGCAGTACTTC
CASSSSVDLPPDPSSYEQYF
>TRBV5-6|TRBJ2-7|.|TRBD2
TGTGCCAGCAGTGGGGGCCTCGTCCTAGCGGGAGCCGGCTACGAGCAGTACTTT
CASSGGLVLAGAGYEQYF
>TRBV7-2|TRBJ2-4|.|.
TGTGCCAGCAGCCTATCGGGTTACATTCAGTACTTC
CASSLSGYIQYF
>TRBV14|TRBJ2-2|few|TRBD2
TGTGCCAGCAGGGCGGGAGGAACCGGGGAGCTGTTTTTT
CASRAGGTGELFF
>TRBV6-5|TRBJ2-2|.|TRBD2
TGTGCCAGCAGATCTGGACTAGCGGGTACCGGGGAGCTGTTTTTT
CASRSGLAGTGELFF
>TRBV6-1|TRBJ2-7|.|.
TGTGCCAGCAGTGAGACAGTTACCTACGAGCAGTACTTC
CASSETVTYEQYF
>TRBV6-4|TRBJ2-6|few|TRBD2
TGTGCCAGCATAAATCGGGTAAGGGAGGGCCCCGGGGCCAACGTCCTGACTTTC
CASINRVREGPGANVLTF
>TRBV2|TRBJ2-3|few|TRBD2
TGTGCCAGCAGTGAACTAGCGGGGCCCACAGATACGCAGTATTTT
CASSELAGPTDTQYF
>TRBV2|TRBJ2-2|.|TRBD2
TGTGCCAGCAGTAAAAAAGCGGGGGTTAACACCGGGGAGCTGTTTTTT
CASSKKAGVNTGELFF
>TRBV2|TRBJ2-6|few|TRBD2
TGTGCCAGCAACATAGGGCTAGCGGGAGCTGGGGCCAACGTCCTGACTTTC
CASNIGLAGAGANVLTF
>TRBV9|TRBJ2-7|few|TRBD1
TGTGCCAGCAGCGCAGGACAGGGGGGTTACGAGCAGTACTTC
CASSAGQGGYEQYF
>TRBV5-1|TRBJ2-1|.|TRBD1
TGCGCCAGCAGCTTGGAGACAGGGCTCAATGAGCAGTTCTTC
CASSLETGLNEQFF
>TRBV4-3|TRBJ1-1|few|TRBD1
TGCGCCAGCAGCCAGAACTCGGTACCGGGACAGGGGGTTACTGAAGCTTTCTTT
CASSQNSVPGQGVTEAFF
>TRBV6-5|TRBJ1-3|few|.
TGTGCCAGCAGTTACGGTCAGGAAAACACCATATATTTT
CASSYGQENTIYF
>TRBV4-3|TRBJ1-1|few|.
TGCGCCAGCAGCCAAGACCTAATGACACAGAACACTGAAGCTTTCTTT
CASSQDLMTQNTEAFF
>TRBV2|TRBJ2-7|.|TRBD2
TGTGCCAGAGGATCGACTAGCGGGGAGCAGTACTTC
CARGSTSGEQYF
>TRBV19|TRBJ2-7|few|.
TGTGCCAGTAGTAGTAGCTATCCAGGGGACGAGCAGTACTTC
CASSSSYPGDEQYF
>TRBV7-3|TRBJ2-2|few|.
TGTGCCAGCAGCTTAGGCACACGGAACACCGGGGAGCTGTTTTTT
CASSLGTRNTGELFF
>TRBV4-1|TRBJ1-2|.|TRBD1
TGCGCCAGCAGCCAACCGGGACAGGGGGGATTTAACTATGGCTACACCTTC
CASSQPGQGGFNYGYTF
>TRBV5-4|TRBJ2-7|.|.
TGTGCCAGCAGCTCCAACTTACAGGGAATCTACGAGCAGTACTTC
CASSSNLQGIYEQYF
>TRBV6-1|TRBJ2-5|few|TRBD2
TGTGCCAGCAGTGCTGCCGGGGGGTACCAAGAGACCCAGTACTTC
CASSAAGGYQETQYF
>TRBV7-9|TRBJ1-5|few|.
TGTGCCAGCAGCTCTAACGACAATCAGCCCCAGCATTTT
CASSSNDNQPQHF
>TRBV28|TRBJ1-3|.|TRBD1
TGTGCCAGCAGCCGGGGACAGGCTGTCTCTGGAAACACCATATATTTT
CASSRGQAVSGNTIYF
>TRBV28|TRBJ1-2|.|.
TGTGCCAGCAGCCCACGGGGGGAGTATGGCTACACCTTC
CASSPRGEYGYTF
>TRBV7-9|TRBJ2-7|.|.
TGTGCCAGCAGCTTAAGTCAGGGCTACTACGAGCAGTACTTC
CASSLSQGYYEQYF
>TRBV2|TRBJ2-1|.|TRBD1
TGTGCCAGCAGTCTCGTACAGGGGGGCTCCTACAATGAGCAGTTCTTC
CASSLVQGGSYNEQFF
>TRBV6-5|TRBJ2-1|few|.
TGTGCCAGCAGTTACTCCCCTAGGGGGGGGAATGAGCAGTTCTTC
CASSYSPRGGNEQFF